Listed below are T cell receptor beta chains from one sample, sequenced in a study of T cell repertoires in cytomegalovirus infection. Using its own MiXCR run on the reads, TCRdb lists one record per CDR3 protein. Of about 680,000 distinct CDR3 sequences detected, more than 20% appear once; the ten largest clones hold roughly 8%. The sequenced sample was CD8+ T cells from PBMCs. The origin of the receptors is a human donor in good health (CMV status not recorded). Some clones in this sample may be carry-over from other donors' samples. Each CDR3 is given with its conserved first and last residue.

v_call: TRBV4-3; cdr3_aa: CASSQAPGWVNPRWQFF
v_call: TRBV7-9; cdr3_aa: CASSPPPGATDTQYF
v_call: TRBV3-1; cdr3_aa: CASSQDNGGADEQYF
v_call: TRBV20-1; cdr3_aa: CSARDPGDDEQFF
v_call: TRBV20-1; cdr3_aa: CSARDHDRPYQETQYF
v_call: TRBV27; cdr3_aa: CAIGSPASSYEQYF
v_call: TRBV14; cdr3_aa: CASSQDYLPTDTQYF
v_call: TRBV29-1; cdr3_aa: CSVGASSTGELFF
v_call: TRBV4-1; cdr3_aa: CASSQVRTGVYNEQFF
v_call: TRBV7-6; cdr3_aa: CASSLASEGATGELFF
v_call: TRBV6-5; cdr3_aa: CASGLSYNEQFF
v_call: TRBV25-1; cdr3_aa: CASRRDDAGYNEQFF
v_call: TRBV6-2/TRBV6-3; cdr3_aa: CASSYLRGAYTEAFF
v_call: TRBV7-6; cdr3_aa: CASSSDREWETQYF
v_call: TRBV20-1; cdr3_aa: CSATTEMNTEAFF
v_call: TRBV7-9; cdr3_aa: CASSPRDYNSPLHF
v_call: TRBV29-1; cdr3_aa: CSVPIRDRSSGANVLTF
v_call: TRBV12-5; cdr3_aa: CASGPGHEQYF
v_call: TRBV7-2; cdr3_aa: CASSSLQQFF
v_call: TRBV4-1; cdr3_aa: CASSQVAGGPYEQYF
v_call: TRBV14; cdr3_aa: CASSQVYREEGNTIYF
v_call: TRBV2; cdr3_aa: CASREEGWDTEAFF
v_call: TRBV12-3/TRBV12-4; cdr3_aa: CASSGHQNTGELFF
v_call: TRBV28; cdr3_aa: CASSPMRGHNYNEQFF
v_call: TRBV7-9; cdr3_aa: CASSLALGQGNGYTF
v_call: TRBV7-9; cdr3_aa: CASRGGAGQPQHF
v_call: TRBV28; cdr3_aa: CASSWVTIDGYTF
v_call: TRBV13; cdr3_aa: CASSLARAYEQYF
v_call: TRBV5-6; cdr3_aa: CVSSLGSSYNEQFF
v_call: TRBV11-3; cdr3_aa: CASQMFGGTDTQYF
v_call: TRBV28; cdr3_aa: CASSSIRIRGQPQHF
v_call: TRBV7-2; cdr3_aa: CASSLAGQGFLKLFF
v_call: TRBV19; cdr3_aa: CASSIHGRGKAGELFF
v_call: TRBV6-5; cdr3_aa: CASSYNRNTEAFF
v_call: TRBV4-1; cdr3_aa: CASSQEYEGNGQYF
v_call: TRBV28; cdr3_aa: CVSSPGLAGGLADTQYF
v_call: TRBV5-6; cdr3_aa: CASSFGVLAGGPAADTQYF
v_call: TRBV7-6; cdr3_aa: CASSYVGPYGYTF
v_call: TRBV6-6; cdr3_aa: CATSYAYNEQFF
v_call: TRBV24-1; cdr3_aa: CATSETGGTGELFF
v_call: TRBV28; cdr3_aa: CASSHGPGGLPPQYF
v_call: TRBV7-9; cdr3_aa: CASSLSFDSPVPIIAQHF
v_call: TRBV7-9; cdr3_aa: CASSFKGAETQYF
v_call: TRBV24-1; cdr3_aa: CATSADSPYNEQFF
v_call: TRBV7-8; cdr3_aa: CASSLARQTKETQYF
v_call: TRBV7-8; cdr3_aa: CASSFEGADYEKLFF
v_call: TRBV14; cdr3_aa: CASSQPDFLPIGLNTEAFF
v_call: TRBV6-2/TRBV6-3; cdr3_aa: CASSYGGETQYF
v_call: TRBV5-6; cdr3_aa: CASSSGLGEQFF
v_call: TRBV2; cdr3_aa: CANLLTQTGVGEQFF
v_call: TRBV28; cdr3_aa: CASSFEAGDTDTQYF
v_call: TRBV7-9; cdr3_aa: CASGPSSSYNEQFF
v_call: TRBV29-1; cdr3_aa: CSVEIRGPDGYTF
v_call: TRBV7-2; cdr3_aa: CASSIPGHPEGYTF
v_call: TRBV12-5; cdr3_aa: CASGSNSNQPQHF
v_call: TRBV5-1; cdr3_aa: CASSLSQGARYEQYF